This TCR beta chain was recovered during a study of T cells after yellow fever vaccination. V shed 3 bases, J shed 5 bases, and the junction held 4 bases outside the gene matches. This CDR3 has 14 amino acids. The germline gives CDR1 SQVTM, CDR2 ANQGSEA. This clonotype was seen repeatedly, ten times or more. Its antigen is currently unknown. They built TCR cDNA with 5'RACE template switching, a step that put in a universal primer site and UMIs. TCRdb re-called the 5' RACE reads with MiXCR, one entry per CDR3 protein. The table records roughly 150,000 distinct CDR3 sequences, roughly 8% of them present only once. Findings and caveats of the study: Abundant clonotypes from the bulk population could have been carried over as contaminants into FACS-sorted repertoires. A small proportion of clonotypes was detected in both the CD4 and CD8 compartments. Among primary-vaccination clones, most reappeared after the booster, at 95% to 96% for CD4 and about 90% for CD8.

The chain joins TRBV29-1 to TRBJ2-3, with 11 nucleotides matching TRBD2. The sequence was obtained from a man aged 25-40 years who received the YFV17D yellow fever vaccine. The starting material was CD4+ T cells sorted from PBMCs, obtained 5 days after the yellow fever booster vaccination. The CDR3 DNA sequence: TGCAGCGTTGAGGTACTAGCGGGAGAAGATACGCAGTATTTT. Translated: CSVEVLAGEDTQYF.